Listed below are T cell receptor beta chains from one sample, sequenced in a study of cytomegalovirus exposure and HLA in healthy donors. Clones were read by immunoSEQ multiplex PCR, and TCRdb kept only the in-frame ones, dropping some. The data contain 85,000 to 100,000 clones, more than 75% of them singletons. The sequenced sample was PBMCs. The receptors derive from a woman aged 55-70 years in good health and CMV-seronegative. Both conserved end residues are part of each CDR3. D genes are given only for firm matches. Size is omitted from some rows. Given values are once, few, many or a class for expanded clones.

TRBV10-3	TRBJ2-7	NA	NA	CAISESAGAPYEQYF	TGTGCCATCAGTGAGTCGGCGGGGGCTCCCTACGAGCAGTACTTC
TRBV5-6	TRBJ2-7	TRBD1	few	CASSQMVGQGVITYEQYF	TGTGCCAGCAGCCAGATGGTGGGACAGGGCGTTATTACCTACGAGCAGTACTTC
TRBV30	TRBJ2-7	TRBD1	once	CAWSVSLGGREQYF	TGTGCCTGGAGTGTGTCTCTAGGGGGCCGCGAGCAGTACTTC
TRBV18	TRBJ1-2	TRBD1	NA	CASSRAGTEGYTF	TGTGCCAGCTCACGGGCGGGGACAGAAGGCTACACCTTC
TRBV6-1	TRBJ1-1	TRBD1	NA	CASRDTGGTEAFF	TGTGCCAGCAGGGACACAGGGGGCACTGAAGCTTTCTTT
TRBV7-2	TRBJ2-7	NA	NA	CASSLVLGGAYEQYF	TGTGCCAGCAGCTTAGTGCTAGGGGGGGCCTACGAGCAGTACTTC
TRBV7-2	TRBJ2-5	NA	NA	CASSLARGETQYF	TGTGCCAGCAGCTTAGCCCGGGGAGAGACCCAGTACTTC
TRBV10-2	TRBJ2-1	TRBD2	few	CAIERDGGNEQFF	TGCGCCATCGAGCGGGATGGGGGCAATGAGCAGTTCTTC
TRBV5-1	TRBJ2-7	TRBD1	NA	CASSAGTGGLYEQYF	TGCGCCAGCAGCGCGGGGACAGGCGGTTTATACGAGCAGTACTTC
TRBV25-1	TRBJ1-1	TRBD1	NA	CASSAVDRGFSTEAFF	TGTGCCAGCAGTGCGGTGGACAGGGGCTTCAGTACTGAAGCTTTCTTT
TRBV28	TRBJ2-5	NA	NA	CASSLFGGARNQYF	TGTGCCAGCAGTTTATTCGGAGGGGCTCGGAATCAGTACTTC
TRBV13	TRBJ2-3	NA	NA	CASDRSTDTQYF	TGTGCCAGCGACAGGAGCACAGATACGCAGTATTTT
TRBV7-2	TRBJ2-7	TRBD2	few	CASSLLLLAGGRRNEQYF	TGTGCCAGCAGCTTACTATTGCTAGCGGGGGGGCGTAGGAACGAGCAGTACTTC
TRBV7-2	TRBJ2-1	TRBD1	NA	CASSLTGFYNEQFF	TGTGCCAGCAGCCTGACAGGGTTCTACAATGAGCAGTTCTTC
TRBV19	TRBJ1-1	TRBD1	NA	CASRNSGYRGVEAFF	TGTGCCAGTAGAAATAGTGGGTACAGGGGTGTCGAAGCTTTCTTT
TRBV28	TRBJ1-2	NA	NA	CASSPPQGVLRGYTF	TGTGCCAGCAGTCCCCCCCAGGGTGTTCTCCGGGGCTACACCTTC
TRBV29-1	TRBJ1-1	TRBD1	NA	CSSNTGQGRFAEAFF	TGCAGCTCCAACACGGGACAGGGGAGGTTCGCTGAAGCTTTCTTT
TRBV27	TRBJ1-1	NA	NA	CASSFLGGTEAFF	TGTGCCAGCAGTTTCCTCGGGGGCACTGAAGCTTTCTTT
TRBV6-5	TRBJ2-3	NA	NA	CASAGGDTQYF	TGTGCCAGTGCTGGGGGCGATACGCAGTATTTT
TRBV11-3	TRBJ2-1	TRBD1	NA	CASSSRTGGEQFF	TGTGCCAGCAGTTCCAGGACAGGGGGTGAGCAGTTCTTC
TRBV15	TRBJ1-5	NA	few	CATSREGGRWWPQHF	TGTGCCACCAGCAGAGAAGGGGGAAGGTGGTGGCCCCAGCATTTT
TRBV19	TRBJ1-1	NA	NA	CASSLTVEAFF	TGTGCCAGTAGTCTTACGGTTGAAGCTTTCTTT
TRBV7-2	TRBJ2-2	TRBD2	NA	CASSQRLAGGVGELFF	TGTGCCAGCAGCCAGAGACTAGCGGGAGGGGTGGGGGAGCTGTTTTTT
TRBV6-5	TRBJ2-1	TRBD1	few	CASSRDSYNEQFF	TGTGCCAGCAGTCGGGACAGCTACAATGAGCAGTTCTTC
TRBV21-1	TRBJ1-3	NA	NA	CASSKVVRYSGNTIYF	TGTGCCAGCAGCAAAGTAGTCAGGTACTCTGGAAACACCATATATTTT
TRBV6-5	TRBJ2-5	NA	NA	CASSYGSQETQYF	TGTGCCAGCAGTTACGGCAGCCAAGAGACCCAGTACTTC
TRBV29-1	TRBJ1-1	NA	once	CSAARGTEAFF	TGCAGCGCAGCTCGGGGCACTGAAGCTTTCTTT
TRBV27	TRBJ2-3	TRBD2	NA	CASTPVAGGGTDTQYF	TGTGCCAGCACCCCCGTGGCGGGAGGGGGCACAGATACGCAGTATTTT
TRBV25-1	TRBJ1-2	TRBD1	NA	CASSGGRDRGIGYTF	TGTGCCAGCAGTGGTGGGCGGGACAGGGGGATCGGCTACACCTTC
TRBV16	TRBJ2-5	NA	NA	CASSQYRVKETQYF	TGTGCCAGCAGCCAATACAGGGTAAAAGAGACCCAGTACTTC
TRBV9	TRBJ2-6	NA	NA	CASSHDTSETLSGANVLTF	TGTGCCAGCAGCCATGACACTTCGGAAACCCTCTCTGGGGCCAACGTCCTGACTTTC
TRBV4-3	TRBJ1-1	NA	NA	CASSQVPTSVVNTEAFF	TGCGCCAGCAGCCAAGTCCCCACTTCGGTGGTTAACACTGAAGCTTTCTTT
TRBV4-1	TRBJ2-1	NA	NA	CASSQGGPEQFF	TGCGCCAGCAGCCAAGGAGGCCCTGAGCAGTTCTTC
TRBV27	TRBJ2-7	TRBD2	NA	CASSLRAGGLYEQYF	TGTGCCAGCAGTTTACGAGCGGGAGGGCTCTACGAGCAGTACTTC
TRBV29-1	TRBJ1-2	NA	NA	CSVEVLVYGYTF	TGCAGCGTTGAGGTCTTAGTCTATGGCTACACCTTC
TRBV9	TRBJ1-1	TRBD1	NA	CASSTRDRMNTEAFF	TGTGCCAGCAGCACACGGGACAGAATGAACACTGAAGCTTTCTTT
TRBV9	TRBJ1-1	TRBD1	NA	CASSPQTGRTEAFF	TGTGCCAGCAGCCCCCAGACAGGGCGGACTGAAGCTTTCTTT
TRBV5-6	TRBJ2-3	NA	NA	CASSPSTDTQYF	TGTGCCAGCAGCCCTAGCACAGATACGCAGTATTTT
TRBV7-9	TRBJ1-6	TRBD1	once	CASTGRGQNSPLHF	TGTGCCAGCACCGGGCGGGGACAGAATTCACCCCTCCACTTT
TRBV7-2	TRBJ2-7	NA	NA	CASSLAQGWGGEQYF	TGTGCCAGCAGCTTAGCGCAGGGATGGGGTGGCGAGCAGTACTTC
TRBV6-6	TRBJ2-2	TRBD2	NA	CASSYSLAGRTGELFF	TGTGCCAGCAGTTACTCACTAGCGGGGCGGACCGGGGAGCTGTTTTTT
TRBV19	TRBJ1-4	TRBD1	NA	CASSGLTGRGEKLFF	TGTGCCAGTAGTGGATTGACAGGGCGAGGAGAAAAACTGTTTTTT
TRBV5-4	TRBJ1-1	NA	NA	CASSLDSTTEAFF	TGTGCCAGCAGCTTGGACAGCACCACTGAAGCTTTCTTT
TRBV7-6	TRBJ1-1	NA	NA	CASSFGGTFEAFF	TGTGCCAGCAGCTTTGGGGGCACCTTTGAAGCTTTCTTT
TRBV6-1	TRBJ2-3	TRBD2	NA	CASRRGFNTDTQYF	TGTGCCAGCAGGCGGGGGTTTAACACAGATACGCAGTATTTT
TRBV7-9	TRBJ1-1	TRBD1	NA	CASSQGQGTEAFF	TGTGCCAGCAGCCAAGGACAGGGCACTGAAGCTTTCTTT
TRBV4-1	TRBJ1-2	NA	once	CASSQDRQYGYTF	TGCGCCAGCAGCCAAGACAGACAGTATGGCTACACCTTC
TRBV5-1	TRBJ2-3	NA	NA	CASSWGLDTDTQYF	TGCGCCAGCAGCTGGGGGCTTGACACAGATACGCAGTATTTT